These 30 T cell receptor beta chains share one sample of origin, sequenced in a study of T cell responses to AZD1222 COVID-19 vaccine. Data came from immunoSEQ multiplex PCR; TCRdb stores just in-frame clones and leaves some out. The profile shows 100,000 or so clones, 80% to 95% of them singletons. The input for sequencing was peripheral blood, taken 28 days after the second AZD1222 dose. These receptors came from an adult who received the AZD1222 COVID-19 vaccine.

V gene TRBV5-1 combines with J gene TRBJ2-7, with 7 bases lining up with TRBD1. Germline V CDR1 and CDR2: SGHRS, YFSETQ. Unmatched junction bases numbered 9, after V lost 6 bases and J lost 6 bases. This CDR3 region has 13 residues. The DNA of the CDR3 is TGCGCCAGCACCACAACCGAGGGGGCCGAGCAGTACTTC. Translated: CASTTTEGAEQYF.

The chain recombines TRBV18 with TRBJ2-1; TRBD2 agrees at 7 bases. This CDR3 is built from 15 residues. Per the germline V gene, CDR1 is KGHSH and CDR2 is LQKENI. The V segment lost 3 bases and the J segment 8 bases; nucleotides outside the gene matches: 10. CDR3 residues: CASSPVGGGVHEQFF. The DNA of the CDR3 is TGTGCCAGCTCACCGGTCGGCGGGGGTGTTCATGAGCAGTTCTTC.

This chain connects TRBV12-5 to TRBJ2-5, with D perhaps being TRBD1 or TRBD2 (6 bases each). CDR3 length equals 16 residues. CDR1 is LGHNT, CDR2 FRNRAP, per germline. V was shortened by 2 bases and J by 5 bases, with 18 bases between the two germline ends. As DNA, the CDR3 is TGTGCTAGTGGTTTGCTAAGATCGGGGGCCGGGGAGACCCAGTACTTC. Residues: CASGLLRSGAGETQYF.

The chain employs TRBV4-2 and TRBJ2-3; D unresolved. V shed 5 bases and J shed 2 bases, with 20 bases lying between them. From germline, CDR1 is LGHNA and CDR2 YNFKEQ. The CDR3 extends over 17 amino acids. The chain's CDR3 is CASSSPRTPTNTDTQYF. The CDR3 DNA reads TGTGCCAGCAGCTCCCCCCGGACCCCCACTAACACAGATACGCAGTATTTT.

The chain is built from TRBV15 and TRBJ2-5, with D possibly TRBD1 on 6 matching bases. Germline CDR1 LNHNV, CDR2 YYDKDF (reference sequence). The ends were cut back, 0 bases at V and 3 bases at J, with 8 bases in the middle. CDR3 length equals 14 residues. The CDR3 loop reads CATSRDTGKETQYF. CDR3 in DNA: TGTGCCACCAGCAGAGATACAGGGAAAGAGACCCAGTACTTC.

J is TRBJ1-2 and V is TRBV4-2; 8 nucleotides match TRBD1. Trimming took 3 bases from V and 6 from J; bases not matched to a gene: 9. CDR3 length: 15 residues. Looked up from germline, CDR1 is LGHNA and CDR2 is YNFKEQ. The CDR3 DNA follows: TGTGCCAGCAGCCACGTCCAGGGGGCTATGGATGGCTACACCTTC. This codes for CASSHVQGAMDGYTF.

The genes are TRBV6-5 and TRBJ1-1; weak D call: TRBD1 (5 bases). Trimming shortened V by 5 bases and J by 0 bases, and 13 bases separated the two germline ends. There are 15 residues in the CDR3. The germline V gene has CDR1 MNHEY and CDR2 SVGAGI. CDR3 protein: CASSPGRRMNTEAFF. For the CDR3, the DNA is TGTGCCAGCAGTCCGGGACGCCGAATGAACACTGAAGCTTTCTTT.

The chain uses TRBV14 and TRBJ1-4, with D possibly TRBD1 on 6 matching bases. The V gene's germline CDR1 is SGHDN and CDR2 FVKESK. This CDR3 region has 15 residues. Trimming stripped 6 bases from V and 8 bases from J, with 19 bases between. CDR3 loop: CASSPSGQNYEKLFF. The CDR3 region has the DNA TGTGCCAGCAGTCCCTCAGGACAGAATTACGAAAAACTGTTTTTT.

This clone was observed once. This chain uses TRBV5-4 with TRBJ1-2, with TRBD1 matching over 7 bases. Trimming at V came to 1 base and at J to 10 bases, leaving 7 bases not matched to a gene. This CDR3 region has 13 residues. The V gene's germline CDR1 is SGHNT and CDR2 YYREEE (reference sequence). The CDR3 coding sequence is TGTGCCAGCAGCTTGTCCGGACAGGTTCACTACACCTTC. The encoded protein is CASSLSGQVHYTF.

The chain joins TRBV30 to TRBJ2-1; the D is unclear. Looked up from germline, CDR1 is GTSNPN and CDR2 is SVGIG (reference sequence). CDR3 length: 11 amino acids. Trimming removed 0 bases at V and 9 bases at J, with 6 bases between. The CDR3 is CAWSVKVEQFF. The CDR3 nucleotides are TGTGCCTGGAGTGTAAAGGTTGAGCAGTTCTTC.

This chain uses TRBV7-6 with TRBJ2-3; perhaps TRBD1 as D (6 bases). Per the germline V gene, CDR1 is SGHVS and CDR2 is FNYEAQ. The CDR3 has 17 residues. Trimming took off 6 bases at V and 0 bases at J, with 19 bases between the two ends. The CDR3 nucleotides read TGTGCCAGCAGTCCCCCGGGACACATACCTAGCACAGATACGCAGTATTTT. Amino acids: CASSPPGHIPSTDTQYF.

The chain's CDR3 is CASSFGGNTEAFF. As DNA, the CDR3 is TGTGCCAGCAGCTTCGGGGGTAACACTGAAGCTTTCTTT. The rearrangement uses TRBV11-2 and TRBJ1-1, with D possibly matching TRBD1 (5 bases). Germline V gene sequence: CDR1 SGHAT, CDR2 FQNNGV. Trimming took 3 bases from V and 2 from J, leaving 7 bases between them. The CDR3 is made up of 13 amino acids.

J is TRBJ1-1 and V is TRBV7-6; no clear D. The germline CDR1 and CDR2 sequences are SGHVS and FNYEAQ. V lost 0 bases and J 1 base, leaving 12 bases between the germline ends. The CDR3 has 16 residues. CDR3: CASSLAPLNSNTEAFF. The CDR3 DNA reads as TGTGCCAGCAGCTTAGCCCCCCTCAACTCGAACACTGAAGCTTTCTTT. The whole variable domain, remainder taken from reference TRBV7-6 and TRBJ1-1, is GAGVSQSPRYKVTKRGQDVALRCDPISGHVSLYWYRQALGQGPEFLTYFNYEAQQDKSGLPNDRFSAERPEGSISTLTIQRTEQRDSAMYRCASSLAPLNSNTEAFFGQGTRLTVV.

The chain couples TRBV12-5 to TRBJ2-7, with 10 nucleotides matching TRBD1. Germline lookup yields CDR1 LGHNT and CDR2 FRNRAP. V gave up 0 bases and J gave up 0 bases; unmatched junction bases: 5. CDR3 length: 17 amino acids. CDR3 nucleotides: TGTGCTAGTGGTTTGGTACTAGACAGGGGGCGCTCCTACGAGCAGTACTTC. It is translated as CASGLVLDRGRSYEQYF. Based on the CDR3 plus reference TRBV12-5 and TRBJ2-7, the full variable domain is DARVTQTPRHKVTEMGQEVTMRCQPILGHNTVFWYRQTMMQGLELLAYFRNRAPLDDSGMPKDRFSAEMPDATLATLKIQPSEPRDSAVYFCASGLVLDRGRSYEQYFGPGTRLTVT.

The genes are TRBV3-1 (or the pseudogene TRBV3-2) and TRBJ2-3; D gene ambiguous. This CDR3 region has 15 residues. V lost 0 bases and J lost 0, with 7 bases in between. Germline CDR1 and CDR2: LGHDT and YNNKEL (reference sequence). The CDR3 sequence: CASSQDPYSTDTQYF. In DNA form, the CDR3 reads TGTGCCAGCAGCCAAGATCCGTATAGCACAGATACGCAGTATTTT.

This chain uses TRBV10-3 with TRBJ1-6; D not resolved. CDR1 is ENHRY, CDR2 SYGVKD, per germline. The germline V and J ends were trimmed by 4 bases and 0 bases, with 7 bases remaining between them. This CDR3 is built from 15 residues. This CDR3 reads CAISVSSSYNSPLHF. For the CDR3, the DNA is TGTGCCATCAGTGTATCAAGCTCCTATAATTCACCCCTCCACTTT.

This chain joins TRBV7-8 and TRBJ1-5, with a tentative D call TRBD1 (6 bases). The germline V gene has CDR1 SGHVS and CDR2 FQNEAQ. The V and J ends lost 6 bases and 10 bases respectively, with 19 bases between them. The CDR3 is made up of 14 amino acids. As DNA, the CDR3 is TGTGCCAGCAGTGAGCGGGGGCCAGGAGGACCCCAGCATTTT. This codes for CASSERGPGGPQHF.

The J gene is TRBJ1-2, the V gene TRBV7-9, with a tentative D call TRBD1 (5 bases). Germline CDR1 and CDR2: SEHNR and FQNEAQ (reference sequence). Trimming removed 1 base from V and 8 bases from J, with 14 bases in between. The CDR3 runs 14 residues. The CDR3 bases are TGTGCCAGCAGCTTAGTGGTCCAGGGTGGAGGCTACACCTTC. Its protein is CASSLVVQGGGYTF.

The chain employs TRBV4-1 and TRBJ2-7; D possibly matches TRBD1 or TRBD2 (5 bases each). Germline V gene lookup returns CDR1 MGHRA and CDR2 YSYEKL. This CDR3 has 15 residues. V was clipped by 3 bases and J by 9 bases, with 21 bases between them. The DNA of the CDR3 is TGCGCCAGCAGCCATCCGGGACCTCCTGGGGCCCCGCAGTACTTC. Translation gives CASSHPGPPGAPQYF.

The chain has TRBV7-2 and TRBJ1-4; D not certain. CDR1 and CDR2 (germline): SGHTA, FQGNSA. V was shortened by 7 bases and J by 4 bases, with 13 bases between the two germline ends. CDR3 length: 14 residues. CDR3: CASNPGLYNEKLFF. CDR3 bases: TGTGCCAGCAACCCTGGACTTTATAATGAAAAACTGTTTTTT.

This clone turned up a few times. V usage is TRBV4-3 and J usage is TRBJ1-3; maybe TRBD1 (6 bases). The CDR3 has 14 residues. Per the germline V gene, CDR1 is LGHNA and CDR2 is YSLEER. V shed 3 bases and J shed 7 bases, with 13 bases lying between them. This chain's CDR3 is CASSQDSSRNTIYF. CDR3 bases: TGCGCCAGCAGCCAGGACAGCTCTCGGAACACCATATATTTT.

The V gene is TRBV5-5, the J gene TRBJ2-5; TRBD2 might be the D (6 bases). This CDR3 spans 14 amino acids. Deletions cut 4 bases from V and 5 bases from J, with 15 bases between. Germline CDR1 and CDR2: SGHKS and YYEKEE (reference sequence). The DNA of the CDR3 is TGTGCCAGCAGCCTTCTTGGGGCGGGGGAGACCCAGTACTTC. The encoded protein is CASSLLGAGETQYF.

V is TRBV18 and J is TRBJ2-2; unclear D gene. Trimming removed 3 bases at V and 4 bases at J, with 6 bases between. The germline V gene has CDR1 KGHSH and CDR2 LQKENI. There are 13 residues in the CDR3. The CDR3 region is CASSPQATGELFF. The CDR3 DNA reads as TGTGCCAGCTCACCGCAGGCCACCGGGGAGCTGTTTTTT.

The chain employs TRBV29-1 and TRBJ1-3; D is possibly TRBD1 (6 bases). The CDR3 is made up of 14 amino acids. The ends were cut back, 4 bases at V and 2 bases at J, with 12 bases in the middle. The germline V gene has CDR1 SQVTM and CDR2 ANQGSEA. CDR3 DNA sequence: TGCAGCGTTGGGGAAGGGGGAGCTGGAAACACCATATATTTT. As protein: CSVGEGGAGNTIYF.

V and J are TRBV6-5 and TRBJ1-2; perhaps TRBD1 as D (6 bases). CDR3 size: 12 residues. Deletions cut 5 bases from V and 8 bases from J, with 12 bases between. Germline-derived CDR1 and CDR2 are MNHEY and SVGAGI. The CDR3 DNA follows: TGTGCCAGCAGTCTCAGGGGAGTAGGCTACACCTTC. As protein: CASSLRGVGYTF.

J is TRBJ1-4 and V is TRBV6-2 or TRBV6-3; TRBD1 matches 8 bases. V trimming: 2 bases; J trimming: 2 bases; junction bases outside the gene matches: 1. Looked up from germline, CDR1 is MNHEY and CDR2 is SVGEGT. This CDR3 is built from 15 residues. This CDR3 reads CASSYGDRTNEKLFF. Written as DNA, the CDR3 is TGTGCCAGCAGTTACGGGGACAGGACTAATGAAAAACTGTTTTTT.

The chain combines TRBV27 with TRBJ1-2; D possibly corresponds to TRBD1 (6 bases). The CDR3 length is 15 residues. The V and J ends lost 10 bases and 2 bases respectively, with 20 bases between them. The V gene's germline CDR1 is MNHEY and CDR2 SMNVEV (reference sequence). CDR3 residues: CATPAHRDLNYGYTF. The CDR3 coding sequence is TGTGCCACCCCCGCTCACAGGGACTTGAACTATGGCTACACCTTC.

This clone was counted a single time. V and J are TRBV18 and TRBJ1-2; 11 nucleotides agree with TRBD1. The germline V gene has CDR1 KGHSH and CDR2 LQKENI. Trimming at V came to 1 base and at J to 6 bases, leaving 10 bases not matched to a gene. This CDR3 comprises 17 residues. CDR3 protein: CASSPLRTGGRGDGYTF. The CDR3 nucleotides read TGTGCCAGCTCACCACTGAGGACAGGGGGCCGGGGTGATGGCTACACCTTC.

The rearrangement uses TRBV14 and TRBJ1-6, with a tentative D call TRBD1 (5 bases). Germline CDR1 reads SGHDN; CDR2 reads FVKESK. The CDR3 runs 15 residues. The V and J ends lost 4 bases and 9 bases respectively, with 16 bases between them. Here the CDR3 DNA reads TGTGCCAGCAGCCCCCGGGGAGGGCAGGGTTCACCCCTCCACTTT. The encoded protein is CASSPRGGQGSPLHF.

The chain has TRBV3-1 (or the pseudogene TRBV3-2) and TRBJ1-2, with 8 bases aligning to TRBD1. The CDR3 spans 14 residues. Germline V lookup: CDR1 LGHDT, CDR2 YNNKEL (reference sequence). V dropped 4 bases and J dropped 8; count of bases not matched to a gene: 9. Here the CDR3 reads CASSLEDRAGGYTF. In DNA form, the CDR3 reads TGTGCCAGCAGCCTAGAGGACAGGGCGGGAGGCTACACCTTC.